This T cell receptor beta chain was observed in a study of post-analysis software for immune sequencing data. Notes on this clonotype: At one end, the junction sequence differs from germline, possibly due to a read error.

Unique-molecular-identifier-tagged TCR beta cDNA libraries were used. MiXCR, run by TCRdb on the PCR reads, gives a single entry per CDR3 protein. The sample has fewer than 900,000 distinct CDR3 sequences, around 45% seen once. The clonotype comes from a girl aged 5-17 years with multiple sclerosis. The sample taken for sequencing was blood.

The CDR3 DNA is TGTGCCGCCAGCCGGGGTGGCAATCAGCCCCAGCATTTT. This sequence encodes CAASRGGNQPQHF. J is TRBJ1-5 and V is TRBV24-1; D not resolved. The CDR3 loop spans 13 amino acids. The V gene's germline CDR1 is KGHDR and CDR2 SFDVKD.